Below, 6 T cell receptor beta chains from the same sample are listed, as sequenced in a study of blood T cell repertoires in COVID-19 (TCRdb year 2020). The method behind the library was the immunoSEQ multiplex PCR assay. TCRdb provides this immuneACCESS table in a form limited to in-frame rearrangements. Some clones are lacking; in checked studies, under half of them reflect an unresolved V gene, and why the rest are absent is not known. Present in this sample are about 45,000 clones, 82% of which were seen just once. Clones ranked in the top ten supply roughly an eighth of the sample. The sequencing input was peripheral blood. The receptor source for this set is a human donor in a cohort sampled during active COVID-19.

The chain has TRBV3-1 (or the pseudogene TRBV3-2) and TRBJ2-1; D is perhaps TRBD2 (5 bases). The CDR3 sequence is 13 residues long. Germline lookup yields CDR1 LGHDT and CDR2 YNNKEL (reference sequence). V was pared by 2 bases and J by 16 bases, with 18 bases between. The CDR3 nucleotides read TGTGCCAGCAGCCAAAGGGAGCGGACGACAAAATTCTTC. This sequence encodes CASSQRERTTKFF.

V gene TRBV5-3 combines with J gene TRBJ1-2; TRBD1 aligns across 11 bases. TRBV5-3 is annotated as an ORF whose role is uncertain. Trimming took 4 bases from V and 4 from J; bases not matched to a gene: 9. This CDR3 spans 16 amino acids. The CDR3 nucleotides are TGTGCCAGAAGCCCGGACAGGGGGCGCGTAGGCTATGGCTACACCTTC. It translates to CARSPDRGRVGYGYTF.

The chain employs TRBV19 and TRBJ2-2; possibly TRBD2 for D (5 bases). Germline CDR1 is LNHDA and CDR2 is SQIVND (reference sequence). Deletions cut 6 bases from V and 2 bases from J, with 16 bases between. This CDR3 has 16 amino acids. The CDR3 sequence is CASSSLREINTGELFF. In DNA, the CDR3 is TGTGCCAGTAGCTCCCTCCGGGAAATCAACACCGGGGAGCTGTTTTTT.

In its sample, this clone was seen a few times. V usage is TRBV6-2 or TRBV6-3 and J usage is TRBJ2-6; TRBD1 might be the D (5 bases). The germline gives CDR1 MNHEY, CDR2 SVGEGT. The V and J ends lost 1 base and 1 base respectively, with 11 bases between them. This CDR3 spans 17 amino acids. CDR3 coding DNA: TGTGCCAGCAGTTACTGGCCCGACAGATCTGGGGCCAACGTCCTGACTTTC. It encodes CASSYWPDRSGANVLTF.

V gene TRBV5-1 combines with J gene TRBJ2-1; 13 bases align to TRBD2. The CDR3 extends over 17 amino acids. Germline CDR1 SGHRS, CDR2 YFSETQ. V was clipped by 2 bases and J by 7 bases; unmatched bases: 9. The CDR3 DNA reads TGCGCCAGCAGCTTTGGGCGGACTAGCGGGAGTTTAAATGAGCAGTTCTTC. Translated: CASSFGRTSGSLNEQFF. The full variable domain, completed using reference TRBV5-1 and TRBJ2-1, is KAGVTQTPRYLIKTRGQQVTLSCSPISGHRSVSWYQQTPGQGLQFLFEYFSETQRNKGNFPGRFSGRQFSNSRSEMNVSTLELGDSALYLCASSFGRTSGSLNEQFFGPGTRLTVL.

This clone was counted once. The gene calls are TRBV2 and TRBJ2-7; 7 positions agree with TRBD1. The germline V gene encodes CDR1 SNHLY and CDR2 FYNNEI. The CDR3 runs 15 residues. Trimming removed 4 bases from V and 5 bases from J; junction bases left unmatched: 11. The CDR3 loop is CASSGPGQFLHEQYF. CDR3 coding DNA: TGTGCCAGCAGTGGCCCGGGACAGTTTCTCCACGAGCAGTACTTC. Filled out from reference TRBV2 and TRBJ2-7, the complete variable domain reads EPEVTQTPSHQVTQMGQEVILRCVPISNHLYFYWYRQILGQKVEFLVSFYNNEISEKSEIFDDQFSVERPDGSNFTLKIRSTKLEDSAMYFCASSGPGQFLHEQYFGPGTRLTVT.